This TCR beta chain was sequenced in a study of T cells in Graves' hyperthyroidism and ophthalmopathy (dated by TCRdb to the late 2010s). Some background on the complete study: Peripheral blood was collected at initial diagnosis, before any treatment. TCR V-J signatures able to tell the groups apart were searched for in a discovery cohort of 100 patients, of whom 43 had Graves' ophthalmopathy and 55 to 65 had stable Graves' hyperthyroidism. An independent validation cohort of 18 to 20 hyperthyroidism patients and about 16 patients who later progressed to ophthalmopathy tested prospective prediction of ophthalmopathy. The 75 to 100 discovery patients were randomly split 7:3 into training and test sets. In about 6 Graves' hyperthyroidism patients, the study also compared T-cell repertoires from thyroid tissue with T-cell repertoires from blood. After blood sampling, hyperthyroidism patients were treated with methimazole at a starting dose of 30 mg daily, and ophthalmopathy patients were treated with high-dose intravenous methylprednisolone. TCR Vbeta CDR3 sequencing of 140 or so peripheral blood samples (over 40 ophthalmopathy, 75 to 80 hyperthyroidism and roughly 17 progressor patients) is reported in the paper. What the research found in general, with its limitations: No statistical method was used to set the sample size in advance, and investigators knew the group allocation. In validation, the model predicted progression to ophthalmopathy a median of 6.5 months before onset, with over 60% sensitivity and about 72% specificity. In cross-validation, a model built on a 13 V-J signature told ophthalmopathy apart from stable hyperthyroidism with approximately 90% sensitivity and approximately 84% specificity, and in testing the same model reached 80%/75%. Most expanded thyroid clonotypes (frequency above 0.001) were also found in blood, which suggests that blood repertoires may mirror thyroid immune responses.

Amplification of TCR beta CDR3 regions was carried out from RNA transcripts. A first-round RT-PCR of the TCR CDR3 used the HTBI primer set with the Qiagen OneStep RT-PCR kit. The libraries were constructed in a second round of multiplex PCR and then size-selected and purified. Sequencing of the libraries was done on an Illumina HiSeq2000 using paired-end 100 bp reads. Concerning the study's data processing: Raw data were processed with SOAPnuke, discarding reads with adapters, uncalled bases, mean Phred below 15, or no exact constant-primer or identifier match. High-quality paired reads were merged using COPE v1.2.5, and each unique nucleotide sequence was defined as a clonotype. MiTCR v1.1 was used to align clonotypes to the IMGT TRBV, TRBD and TRBJ reference segments. The analysis included only V-J combinations with a frequency above 0.0001, which together covered around 99% of the repertoires. A TCS score was defined as the ratio of F50 (clonal expansion) to E x V (chaos), with BLOSUM62-based TCRdist applied between CDR3 peptides within each V-J. Welch's t-statistics and random forest reduced approximately 520 V-J features to 10 to 15, which were used in a naive Bayes classifier (R e1071). TCRdb reprocessed the public reads (quality trimming at Q25 with fastp, clone calling with MiXCR) and kept in-frame beta chains. All rows with the same CDR3 protein become a single entry with the most common DNA and genes. These V and J calls derive from TCRdb rather than the authors' analysis. Recorded for this sample are under 300,000 distinct CDR3 sequences; around 15% of them occurred a single time. The ten largest clones take up 7.9% of the sample.

There are a few counts of this clonotype. Its binding antigen is unknown. No per-base quality is available; no much larger clone lies one base away. CDR1 SGHTA and CDR2 FQGTGA were looked up in the germline V gene. The CDR3 measures 14 amino acids from cysteine to phenylalanine. Here the CDR3 DNA is all that survives: 42 bases in frame from base 1. V ends up 5 bases short and J 4 bases short, with an unmatched junction base count of 7. Stable Graves' hyperthyroidism was defined as no progression to ophthalmopathy during 18 months of follow-up. Hyperthyroidism patients were newly diagnosed, with disease duration under 2 months, and aged 18 to 65 years. Exclusion was applied to patients with uncontrolled infections, other autoimmune diseases, pregnancy or lactation. Diagnoses relied on clinical symptoms, serum thyroxine and TRAb, thyroid ultrasound and orbital computed tomography. PBMCs were separated from 10 ml of fresh peripheral blood using Ficoll-Paque density gradient centrifugation. Trizol reagent was used to extract total RNA, and RNA quality was then checked on an Agilent 2100 Bioanalyzer.

The sequenced sample was blood. This chain is built from TRBV7-3 and TRBJ2-5, with 7 bases aligning to TRBD1. The TCR originated in a woman aged 40 to 50 with Graves' hyperthyroidism. The CDR3 here reads CASSASGGRETQYF. The DNA sequence reads TGTGCCAGCAGCGCATCAGGGGGTCGAGAGACCCAGTACTTC.